The T cell receptor (beta chain) under discussion was sequenced for a study of molecular identifiers for immune sequencing clone quantification. Using its own MiXCR run on the PCR reads, TCRdb lists one record per CDR3 protein. The sample lists 460,000 or so distinct CDR3 sequences; about 20% were seen once. This clonotype has at least ten counts. Its antigen is not identified. CDR3 length: 14 residues. The V end was cut by 5 bases, the J end by 6 bases, with 17 bases between. Germline V gives CDR1 SEHNR, CDR2 FQNEAQ (reference sequence). General observations from the study: Shared barcodes on identical TCR molecules could underestimate the sizes of highly expanded clones.

The chain is built from TRBV7-9 and TRBJ2-7; D perhaps matches TRBD2 (5 bases). Sequences were obtained from naive CD8+ T cells from blood, with Jurkat cell RNA spiked in. Specified subset: FACS-sorted CD8+CD4-CCR7+CD45RA+ naive T cells. The clonotype comes from a human donor in good health. Some libraries in this study had Jurkat cell RNA spiked in. The CDR3 DNA is TGTGCCAGCAGCAACCCCGATAGAGAGGGCGAGCAGTACTTC. Its protein is CASSNPDREGEQYF. The full variable domain, in which reference TRBV7-9 and TRBJ2-7 provide the parts outside the CDR3, is DTGVSQNPRHKITKRGQNVTFRCDPISEHNRLYWYRQTLGQGPEFLTYFQNEAQLEKSRLLSDRFSAERPKGSFSTLEIQRTEQGDSAMYLCASSNPDREGEQYFGPGTRLTVT.